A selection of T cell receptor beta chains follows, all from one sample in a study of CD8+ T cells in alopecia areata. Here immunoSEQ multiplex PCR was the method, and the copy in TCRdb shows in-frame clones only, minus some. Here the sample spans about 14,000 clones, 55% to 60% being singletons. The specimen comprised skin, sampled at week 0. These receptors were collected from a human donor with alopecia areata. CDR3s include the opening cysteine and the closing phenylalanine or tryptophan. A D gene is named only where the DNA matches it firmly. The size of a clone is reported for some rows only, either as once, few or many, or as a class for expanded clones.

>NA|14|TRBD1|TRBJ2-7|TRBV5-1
CASSLTGVDYEQYF
TGCGCCAGCAGCTTGACAGGGGTCGACTACGAGCAGTACTTC
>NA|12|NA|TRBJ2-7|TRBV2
CASNRLGDEQYF
TGTGCCAGCAATCGCTTGGGTGACGAGCAGTACTTC
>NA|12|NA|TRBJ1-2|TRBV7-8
CASSPFTYGYTF
TGTGCCAGCAGCCCCTTTACCTATGGCTACACCTTC
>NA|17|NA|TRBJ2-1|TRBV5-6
CASRAYGRIPEENEQFF
TGTGCCAGCAGAGCCTACGGACGGATCCCGGAAGAGAATGAGCAGTTCTTC
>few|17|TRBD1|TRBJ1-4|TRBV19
CASSFGTAPTTNEKLFF
TGTGCCAGTAGTTTCGGGACAGCGCCCACAACTAATGAAAAACTGTTTTTT
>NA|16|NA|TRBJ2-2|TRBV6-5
CASSYPGPLGAGELFF
TGTGCCAGCAGTTACCCTGGACCCCTGGGAGCCGGGGAGCTGTTTTTT
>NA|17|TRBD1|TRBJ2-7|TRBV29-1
CSVRSGLPGQTYEEQYF
TGCAGCGTCCGATCGGGCCTTCCGGGACAGACTTACGAAGAGCAGTACTTC
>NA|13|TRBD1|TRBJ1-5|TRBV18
CASSRDSDQPQHF
TGTGCCAGCTCACGGGACAGCGATCAGCCCCAGCATTTT
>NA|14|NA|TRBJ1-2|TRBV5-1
CASSVGGTASSYTF
TGCGCCAGCAGCGTTGGTGGGACGGCGTCAAGCTACACCTTC
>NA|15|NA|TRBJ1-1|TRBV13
CASSLRTRGNTEAFF
TGTGCCAGCAGCCTTAGAACAAGAGGCAACACTGAAGCTTTCTTT
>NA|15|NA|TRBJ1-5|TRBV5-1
CASSPNTGSNQPQHF
TGCGCCAGCAGCCCCAATACAGGGAGCAATCAGCCCCAGCATTTT